This entry lists 5 T cell receptor beta chains sequenced from one sample in a study of a mutant IDH1 vaccine in newly diagnosed glioma. As for time point: week 5, during vaccination. Every vaccination contained 300 ug of the mutant IDH1 20-mer peptide and was paired with topical imiquimod. These receptors' targets are unknown. This table comes from immunoSEQ multiplex PCR, and its TCRdb copy is limited to in-frame clones, with some not included. Counted here are just under 80,000 clones, roughly 90% occurring once; the ten biggest clones make up 0.56%. The source material was PBMCs, sampled from a glioma patient whose treatment included an IDH1 peptide vaccine. These receptors were taken from a woman aged 45 to 65 with glioma.

This sequence joins TRBV5-6 and TRBJ2-7; the D gene is possibly TRBD1 (7 bases). The germline gives CDR1 SGHDT, CDR2 YYEEEE. The germline V and J ends were trimmed by 2 bases and 2 bases, with 14 bases remaining between them. The CDR3 length is 15 residues. The CDR3 bases are TGTGCCAGCAGCTTAGGGACCAGGGGGGCCTACGAGCAGTACTTC. This sequence encodes CASSLGTRGAYEQYF.

The CDR3: CASSIRDGTEAFF. The DNA for the CDR3 is TGTGCCAGCAGTATTAGGGACGGCACTGAAGCTTTCTTT. The chain links TRBV28 to TRBJ1-1; D may be TRBD1 (5 bases). V dropped 5 bases and J dropped 4 bases, with 11 bases sitting between them. Germline CDR1 reads MDHEN; CDR2 reads SYDVKM. CDR3 length equals 13 residues.

This clone appeared a single time. Additional DNA sequences in this sample encode the identical CDR3. V and J are TRBV7-9 and TRBJ2-7; D perhaps matches TRBD1 (6 bases). With 3 bases removed from V and 2 bases from J, the gap between germline ends came to 8 bases. The germline CDR1 and CDR2 sequences are SEHNR and FQNEAQ (reference sequence). The CDR3 contains 13 residues. CDR3 sequence reads: CASSLGTTYEQYF. CDR3 nucleotide sequence: TGTGCCAGCAGCTTGGGGACAACCTACGAGCAGTACTTC. The complete variable domain, with remaining parts taken from reference TRBV7-9 and TRBJ2-7, reads DTGVSQNPRHKITKRGQNVTFRCDPISEHNRLYWYRQTLGQGPEFLTYFQNEAQLEKSRLLSDRFSAERPKGSFSTLEIQRTEQGDSAMYLCASSLGTTYEQYFGPGTRLTVT.

This sequence joins TRBV7-8 and TRBJ2-1; D may correspond to TRBD1 or TRBD2 (6 bases each). From germline, CDR1 is SGHVS and CDR2 FQNEAQ. V shed 5 bases and J shed 9 bases, with 14 bases lying between them. The CDR3 extends over 13 amino acids. The chain's CDR3 is CASSLKQGGEQFF. The CDR3 DNA sequence: TGTGCCAGCAGCCTAAAACAGGGAGGTGAGCAGTTCTTC.

The V call is TRBV7-3, the J call TRBJ2-1, with 13 nucleotides matching TRBD2. The CDR3 is 15 residues long. Germline V lookup: CDR1 SGHTA, CDR2 FQGTGA. The trim removed 5 bases at V and 7 bases at J, leaving 5 bases unmatched. The CDR3 coding sequence is TGTGCCAGCAGCCCTGGACTAGCGGGAGTGAATGAGCAGTTCTTC. As protein: CASSPGLAGVNEQFF.